What follows is one TCR beta chain and its context. The target antigen is unknown. V lost 2 bases, J lost 7 bases, and 8 bases stayed unmatched. The CDR3 loop spans 15 amino acids. CDR1 and CDR2 (germline): MNHEY, SVGAGI. UMIs were added to TCR cDNA along with a universal primer site when it was made by 5'RACE template switching. TCRdb re-analysed the 5' RACE reads in MiXCR, keeping a single row per CDR3 protein. The data hold 110,000 to 150,000 distinct CDR3 sequences, with more than 6.5% observed a single time. The entry originates in a study of T cells after yellow fever vaccination. Study-wide results and limits: Clones from primary vaccination mostly reappeared after the booster (about 97% CD4, less than 90% CD8). Researchers report a weaker secondary response that nonetheless peaked faster, day 5 versus 15.

Source: CD4+ T cells sorted from PBMCs, taken 10 days after the yellow fever booster vaccination. The clonotype originates from a man aged 25-45 years who received the YFV17D yellow fever vaccine. The V gene is TRBV6-5, the J gene TRBJ1-2, with TRBD1 matching over 9 bases. DNA for the CDR3: TGTGCCAGCAGTTACCCGGGACAGGGAGTGGTTGGCTACACCTTC. Its protein is CASSYPGQGVVGYTF.